This TCR beta chain stems from a study of T-cell memory formation after mild COVID-19. The CDR3 covers 16 residues. The V gene's germline CDR1 is SNHLY and CDR2 FYNNEI. With 10 bases clipped from V and 1 base from J, the junction kept 15 bases outside the gene matches. TCRdb used MiXCR to reprocess the 5' RACE reads, holding one entry per CDR3 protein. The sample carries hundreds of thousands of distinct CDR3 sequences, roughly an eighth recorded once. The sequencing sample was made of PBMCs or a T cell subset sorted from them (not recorded which). The source is a man aged 18 to 30 who had mild COVID-19 (a few samples of this study predate the infection). Cell type and time point are not known. The chain employs TRBV2 and TRBJ1-1; 7 bases match TRBD1. In DNA form, the CDR3 reads TGTGCCAACAGGCGGGACAGCCTTTCCGGGAACACTGAAGCTTTCTTT. It encodes CANRRDSLSGNTEAFF.